This T cell receptor (beta chain) was documented in a study of identical twins' blood T cells. A note on this clonotype: Its target is unknown. Here the CDR3 omits its conserved ending phenylalanine or tryptophan, so a read error is the likely source.

Notes on the study in general: Twins shared more top CDR3 clonotypes than unrelated donors did.

Six healthy women, forming three identical twin pairs, donated samples. A previously described protocol, modified, built RNA-based TCR cDNA libraries. Each TCR cDNA library carried sample-specific barcodes on both ends. A single record per CDR3 protein comes from TCRdb applying MiXCR to the 5' RACE reads. The sample gives roughly 340,000 distinct CDR3 sequences, about 28% of which show up once; more than 5.5% is in the top ten. Germline values: CDR1 DFQATT, CDR2 SNEGSKA (reference sequence). The V end was cut by 2 bases, the J end by 0 bases, with 7 bases between. This CDR3 spans 13 amino acids. V usage is TRBV20-1 and J usage is TRBJ1-1; tentatively, D is TRBD1 (5 bases). Material for sequencing was PBMCs. The TCR originated in a woman between 18 and 50 years old in good health. CDR3 coding DNA: TGCAGTGCTAGACCACAGGTGAACACTGAAGCTTTCCTT. Translated: CSARPQVNTEAFL.